The entry below describes one TCR beta chain. The CDR3 has 13 amino acids. V was cut by 1 base and J by 8 bases, with 11 bases left in between. CDR1 and CDR2 (germline): MDHEN, SYDVKM. In the authors' workflow: Amplification with reference gene primers provided the estimates of nucleated cell counts. Clones were sequenced by immunoSEQ multiplex PCR, and TCRdb holds only the in-frame ones, with some missing. V and J calls and clone size are as listed in that table; D and trimming were resolved from the DNA. The profile covers about 160,000 clones, with 84% appearing a single time and around 7.6% taken by the ten largest. This sample stems from a study of blood T cell repertoires in COVID-19.

The source is a man aged 35-49 years who had recovered from COVID-19. Sequenced sample: peripheral blood. This chain links TRBV28 with TRBJ1-2; D gene ambiguous. This chain's CDR3 is CASSLSLGRGYTF. The DNA of the CDR3 is TGTGCCAGCAGTTTATCCCTCGGCAGGGGCTACACCTTC.